This passage covers 29 T cell receptor beta chains from one sample sequenced in a study of human T cells and chemical hapten exposure. TCRdb re-derived calls from the RACE reads in MiXCR, one entry per CDR3 protein. The data show some 83,000 distinct CDR3 sequences, roughly 10% seen once. Time point meaning: patch test 1, 2 weeks after DPC sensitization. Sample treatment: therapeutic diphenylcyclopropenone sensitization with weekly scalp DPC. Sequenced here: whole blood, sampled in connection with sensitization to the hapten diphenylcyclopropenone (DPC). These receptors originate from a woman aged 50 to 60 with alopecia areata. Some clones in this sample may be carry-over from other donors' samples.

This clonotype was counted many times. The genes are TRBV7-2 and TRBJ2-7, with 7 nucleotides matching TRBD1. V dropped 3 bases and J dropped 5; count of bases not matched to a gene: 4. CDR1 and CDR2 (germline): SGHTA, FQGNSA. The CDR3 spans 13 residues. The CDR3 region is CASSFDRDHEQYF. The CDR3 DNA sequence: TGTGCCAGCAGCTTCGACAGGGACCACGAGCAGTACTTC.

V and J are TRBV27 and TRBJ2-4, with TRBD2 as a possible D gene (6 bases). CDR3 length: 18 residues. Trimming removed 4 bases from V and 2 bases from J, with 21 bases in between. Germline V gene sequence: CDR1 MNHEY, CDR2 SMNVEV (reference sequence). The CDR3 is CASSSSPGGVMPKNIQYF. The DNA for the CDR3 is TGTGCCAGCAGTTCTTCCCCCGGGGGAGTGATGCCCAAAAACATTCAGTACTTC.

The gene calls are TRBV6-2 or TRBV6-3 and TRBJ2-1; unclear D gene. V lost 7 bases, J lost 0 bases, and 13 bases lay in between. CDR1 MNHEY and CDR2 SVGEGT come from the germline V gene. This CDR3 has 15 residues. The CDR3 bases are TGTGCCAGCAAACGGGCCGTGAGCTCCTACAATGAGCAGTTCTTC. Residues: CASKRAVSSYNEQFF.

The chain recombines TRBV5-1 with TRBJ1-2; possible D gene TRBD1, 6 bases. The CDR3 spans 14 residues. Trimming stripped 3 bases from V and 6 bases from J, with 15 bases between. Per germline, CDR1 SGHRS and CDR2 YFSETQ. CDR3: CASSSQGIRDGYTF. The CDR3, as DNA: TGCGCCAGCAGCTCACAGGGAATCCGGGATGGCTACACCTTC. The full variable domain, with the rest looked up from reference TRBV5-1 and TRBJ1-2, is KAGVTQTPRYLIKTRGQQVTLSCSPISGHRSVSWYQQTPGQGLQFLFEYFSETQRNKGNFPGRFSGRQFSNSRSEMNVSTLELGDSALYLCASSSQGIRDGYTFGSGTRLTVV.

This clonotype was found many times. The chain carries TRBV20-1 and TRBJ2-5; unclear D gene. The V gene's germline CDR1 is DFQATT and CDR2 SNEGSKA (reference sequence). The CDR3 has 14 amino acids. The V gene lost 1 base and the J gene lost 1 base, with 10 bases spanning the gap. CDR3: CSARAPLGQETQYF. Written as DNA, the CDR3 is TGCAGTGCTAGAGCCCCTTTGGGCCAAGAGACCCAGTACTTC.

In this sample, this clonotype turned up a few times. V usage is TRBV20-1 and J usage is TRBJ1-3; 9 bases fit TRBD1. This CDR3 has 16 amino acids. V trimming: 6 bases; J trimming: 0 bases; junction bases outside the gene matches: 9. Per germline, CDR1 DFQATT and CDR2 SNEGSKA (reference sequence). DNA of the CDR3: TGCAGTGCGGCCGGGACAGGGCACCGCTCTGGAAACACCATATATTTT. Residues: CSAAGTGHRSGNTIYF.

This clonotype was found many times. V usage is TRBV2 and J usage is TRBJ1-1; 9 bases are shared with TRBD1. Losses at the gene ends were 6 bases for V and 4 bases for J; bases not matched to a gene: 6. Germline values: CDR1 SNHLY, CDR2 FYNNEI. The CDR3 is made up of 14 amino acids. The CDR3 sequence is CASRMTGGSTEAFF. In DNA, the CDR3 is TGTGCCAGCAGGATGACAGGGGGAAGCACTGAAGCTTTCTTT.

This chain joins TRBV9 and TRBJ2-7, with 7 bases lining up with TRBD1. Germline assignment: CDR1 SGDLS and CDR2 YYNGEE. Trimming took 3 bases from V and 2 from J; bases not matched to a gene: 5. The CDR3 totals 14 residues. The CDR3 DNA reads TGTGCCAGCAGCGGGACAGGAATTCCCTACGAGCAGTACTTC. Encoded protein: CASSGTGIPYEQYF.

Judged by abundance, this clonotype is medium-sized. The genes are TRBV2 and TRBJ2-1; D uncertain. The CDR3 runs to 13 residues. Germline CDR1 SNHLY, CDR2 FYNNEI. V was trimmed by 4 bases and J by 4 bases, leaving 8 bases between them. The CDR3 is CASSGQEYNEQFF. The CDR3 DNA reads TGTGCCAGCAGTGGCCAGGAGTACAATGAGCAGTTCTTC.

In its sample, this clonotype was seen many times. This sequence joins TRBV28 and TRBJ2-7, with D tentatively TRBD1 or TRBD2 (6 bases each). The CDR3 consists of 14 residues. The germline V gene has CDR1 MDHEN and CDR2 SYDVKM. Between the trimmed V and J ends, which lost 6 bases and 4 bases, there was a span of 16 bases. The CDR3 reads CASSIDRGGYEQYF. DNA for the CDR3: TGTGCCAGCAGCATCGACCGAGGGGGGTACGAGCAGTACTTC.

This clonotype was detected only a few times. The rearrangement joins TRBV7-6 to TRBJ2-3; a possible D gene is TRBD2 (6 bases). Germline CDR1 and CDR2: SGHVS and FNYEAQ. Trimming took off 3 bases at V and 2 bases at J, with 15 bases between the two ends. The CDR3 has 16 residues. The CDR3 sequence is CASSFVGGTVTDTQYF. For the CDR3, the DNA is TGTGCCAGCAGCTTTGTCGGCGGGACGGTCACAGATACGCAGTATTTT.

This clonotype was seen only a few times. The chain links TRBV7-2 to TRBJ1-1, with unresolved D. V was clipped by 6 bases and J by 1 base, with 12 bases between them. This CDR3 region has 14 residues. Germline CDR1 SGHTA, CDR2 FQGNSA. Here the CDR3 DNA reads TGTGCCAGCAGTTCCCCCCTAAGGAACACTGAAGCTTTCTTT. It encodes CASSSPLRNTEAFF.

The sample holds a few counts of this clonotype. The J gene is TRBJ2-1, the V gene TRBV15, with D possibly matching TRBD2 (6 bases). Trimming left V 4 bases short and J 7 bases short, with 23 bases between. The CDR3 contains 17 residues. Germline-derived CDR1 and CDR2 are LNHNV and YYDKDF (reference sequence). CDR3 sequence (DNA): TGTGCCACCAGCACCGTACCTGGCGGGGCAGGAAAGAATGAGCAGTTCTTC. Amino acids: CATSTVPGGAGKNEQFF.

This clonotype has more than one count but fewer than ten. The rearrangement links TRBV28 to TRBJ2-1; weak D call: TRBD2 (7 bases). V was pared by 6 bases and J by 7 bases, with 19 bases between. The CDR3 contains 15 residues. CDR1 is MDHEN, CDR2 SYDVKM, per germline. CDR3 residues: CASRSGGGGRNEQFF. The CDR3 DNA follows: TGTGCCAGCAGGTCCGGGGGCGGGGGAAGGAATGAGCAGTTCTTC.

This chain joins TRBV29-1 and TRBJ1-1; D remains ambiguous. Germline CDR1 and CDR2: SQVTM and ANQGSEA. The CDR3 is 13 residues long. V was clipped by 7 bases and J by 1 base, with 13 bases between them. The CDR3 DNA follows: TGCAGCGGGAGGAGGACGGGGAACACTGAAGCTTTCTTT. Its protein product is CSGRRTGNTEAFF.

This clonotype was observed a handful of times. The chain is built from TRBV3-1 and TRBJ2-1, with a weak D call TRBD1 (5 bases). The V and J ends lost 1 base and 0 bases respectively, with 19 bases between them. Per germline, CDR1 LGHDT and CDR2 YNNKEL (reference sequence). There are 19 residues in the CDR3. The CDR3 DNA reads TGTGCCAGCAGCCAAGTTAACAGGCGTCACCTATTCTCCTACAATGAGCAGTTCTTC. It encodes CASSQVNRRHLFSYNEQFF.

This clonotype was detected ten times or more. V gene TRBV3-1 combines with J gene TRBJ2-2; 8 bases are a match to TRBD2. CDR1 and CDR2 (germline): LGHDT, YNNKEL (reference sequence). Trimming took 1 base from V and 2 from J; bases not matched to a gene: 3. The CDR3 is 16 amino acids. The CDR3 sequence: CASSQGLALNTGELFF. CDR3 nucleotides: TGTGCCAGCAGCCAAGGACTAGCGCTCAACACCGGGGAGCTGTTTTTT. Full variable domain (rest looked up from reference TRBV3-1 and TRBJ2-2): DTAVSQTPKYLVTQMGNDKSIKCEQNLGHDTMYWYKQDSKKFLKIMFSYNNKELIINETVPNRFSPKSPDKAHLNLHINSLELGDSAVYFCASSQGLALNTGELFFGEGSRLTVL.

This clonotype has a handful of counts. V and J are TRBV11-2 and TRBJ1-6; TRBD1 might be the D (5 bases). The CDR3 has 15 residues. Deletions cut 1 base from V and 5 bases from J, with 9 bases between. Per germline, CDR1 SGHAT and CDR2 FQNNGV. The CDR3 loop reads CASSLAAGNNSPLHF. CDR3 nucleotides: TGTGCCAGCAGCTTAGCGGCAGGGAATAATTCACCCCTCCACTTT.

The chain couples TRBV7-8 to TRBJ2-7, with D perhaps matching TRBD1 (5 bases). The CDR3 spans 15 residues. The V gene lost 5 bases and the J gene lost 5 bases, with 19 bases spanning the gap. The germline gives CDR1 SGHVS, CDR2 FQNEAQ. This CDR3 is CASSLTSLPGNEQYF. CDR3 sequence (DNA): TGTGCCAGCAGCCTGACCAGCTTACCAGGGAACGAGCAGTACTTC.

Only a few counts were recorded for this clonotype. V and J are TRBV5-1 and TRBJ2-7; TRBD1 might be the D (6 bases). From germline, CDR1 is SGHRS and CDR2 YFSETQ. The CDR3 has 13 residues. V lost 1 base and J lost 6, with 11 bases in between. CDR3 nucleotides: TGCGCCAGCAGCTTGAACAGGGTAGGCGAGCAGTACTTC. It yields the protein CASSLNRVGEQYF. Full variable domain (remainder filled in from reference TRBV5-1 and TRBJ2-7): KAGVTQTPRYLIKTRGQQVTLSCSPISGHRSVSWYQQTPGQGLQFLFEYFSETQRNKGNFPGRFSGRQFSNSRSEMNVSTLELGDSALYLCASSLNRVGEQYFGPGTRLTVT.

There are a few counts of this clonotype. The chain links TRBV12-3 or TRBV12-4 to TRBJ1-2, with a possible D match to TRBD1 (6 bases). The CDR3 length is 14 residues. V was cut by 4 bases and J by 8 bases, with 17 bases left in between. CDR3 in DNA: TGTGCCAGCAGTTCCGCAGGGGAAGGTTGGGGCTACACCTTC. Its translation: CASSSAGEGWGYTF.

This clonotype was recorded a few times. CDR3 region: CASSISSGVYEQYF. The CDR3 nucleotides read TGTGCCAGCAGCATATCTTCAGGGGTCTACGAGCAGTACTTC. V usage is TRBV3-1 and J usage is TRBJ2-7, with D possibly TRBD1 on 6 matching bases. With 5 bases removed from V and 3 bases from J, the gap between germline ends came to 14 bases. Germline V gene sequence: CDR1 LGHDT, CDR2 YNNKEL (reference sequence). The CDR3 is made up of 14 amino acids.

The V gene is TRBV4-3, the J gene TRBJ2-5; no clear D gene. Germline V gives CDR1 LGHNA, CDR2 YSLEER. V gave up 0 bases and J gave up 5 bases, with 7 bases separating them. The CDR3 runs to 13 residues. The CDR3 bases are TGCGCCAGCAGCCAAGATGGCCGGGAGACCCAGTACTTC. Its translation is CASSQDGRETQYF.

This clonotype was seen ten or more times. The V gene is TRBV5-1, the J gene TRBJ2-1; 8 nucleotides match TRBD1. Germline V gene lookup returns CDR1 SGHRS and CDR2 YFSETQ. Trimming at V came to 8 bases and at J to 5 bases, leaving 12 bases not matched to a gene. This CDR3 is 15 amino acids long. The CDR3 nucleotides read TGCGCCAGTAGCCCGGGACAGGTGAGGGACAATGAGCAGTTCTTC. This translates into CASSPGQVRDNEQFF.

This clonotype has more than one count but fewer than ten. This chain links TRBV27 with TRBJ2-3; D is ambiguous. Trimming stripped 3 bases from V and 2 bases from J, with 15 bases between. This CDR3 is built from 16 residues. Per germline, CDR1 MNHEY and CDR2 SMNVEV (reference sequence). CDR3 coding DNA: TGTGCCAGCAGTTTCGTAGGACCCCCCCACACAGATACGCAGTATTTT. It translates to CASSFVGPPHTDTQYF.

This clonotype was detected many times. The chain employs TRBV10-3 and TRBJ1-1; no clear D. Germline V CDR1 and CDR2: ENHRY, SYGVKD. V gave up 0 bases and J gave up 4 bases, with 3 bases separating them. The CDR3 extends over 12 amino acids. CDR3 sequence reads: CAISESTTEAFF. The CDR3 coding sequence is TGTGCCATCAGTGAGTCGACCACTGAAGCTTTCTTT.

V is TRBV5-1 and J is TRBJ1-2; TRBD1 matches 8 bases. Germline assignment: CDR1 SGHRS and CDR2 YFSETQ. The CDR3 has 14 residues. Germline trimming cut 4 bases from V and 4 bases from J; bases unmatched to any gene: 6. This chain's CDR3 is CASSPQGAGYGYTF. CDR3 DNA: TGCGCCAGCAGCCCCCAGGGGGCGGGCTATGGCTACACCTTC. The variable domain in full, with the rest retrieved from reference TRBV5-1 and TRBJ1-2, is KAGVTQTPRYLIKTRGQQVTLSCSPISGHRSVSWYQQTPGQGLQFLFEYFSETQRNKGNFPGRFSGRQFSNSRSEMNVSTLELGDSALYLCASSPQGAGYGYTFGSGTRLTVV.

This clonotype was observed a few times. The chain employs TRBV20-1 and TRBJ1-2; TRBD1 agrees at 8 bases. The CDR3 totals 12 residues. The ends lost 5 bases at V and 4 bases at J; junction bases unmatched: 3. CDR1 is DFQATT and CDR2 is SNEGSKA in the germline V gene (reference sequence). The CDR3 loop is CSAPGQAYGYTF. CDR3 DNA sequence: TGCAGTGCTCCGGGACAGGCCTATGGCTACACCTTC.

In its sample, this clonotype was seen a few times. V is TRBV13 and J is TRBJ2-2; D unresolved. The germline V gene encodes CDR1 PRHDT and CDR2 FYEKMQ (reference sequence). This CDR3 comprises 13 residues. Deletions cut 1 base from V and 7 bases from J, with 7 bases between. Written as DNA, the CDR3 is TGTGCCAGCAGCTTAGTTCGCCGCGGGGAGCTGTTTTTT. Encoded protein: CASSLVRRGELFF.